The sequence of this T cell receptor beta chain was determined in a study of shared clonotypes between healthy human individuals. Execution of the assay was at deep level. Sequenced by immunoSEQ multiplex PCR; TCRdb stores in-frame clones only, minus some. The data hold more than 1,200,000 clones, with approximately 98.5% observed a single time. The receptor's source is a man aged 25 to 45 in good health. What was sequenced was naive CD4+ T cells sorted from blood. Documented subset: CD45RA+ positively selected.

The CDR3, as DNA: TGTGCCCGCCGACTAGCGGAGAGCACAGATACGCAGTATTTT. Translating gives CARRLAESTDTQYF. The V call is TRBV30, the J call TRBJ2-3, with 9 bases aligning to TRBD2. Germline V gene data show CDR1 as GTSNPN and CDR2 as SVGIG (reference sequence). The CDR3 sequence is 14 residues long. V lost 8 bases and J lost 0; bases outside the gene matches: 6.